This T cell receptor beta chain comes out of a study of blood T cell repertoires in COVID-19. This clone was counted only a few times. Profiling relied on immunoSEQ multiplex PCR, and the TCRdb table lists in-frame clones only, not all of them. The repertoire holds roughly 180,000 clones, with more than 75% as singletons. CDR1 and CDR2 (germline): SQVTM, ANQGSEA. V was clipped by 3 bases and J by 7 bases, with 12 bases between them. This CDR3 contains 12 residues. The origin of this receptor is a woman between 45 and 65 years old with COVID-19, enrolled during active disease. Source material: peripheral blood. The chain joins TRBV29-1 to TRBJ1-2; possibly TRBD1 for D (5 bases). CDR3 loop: CSVDWGVIGYTF. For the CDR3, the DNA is TGCAGCGTTGATTGGGGGGTCATTGGCTACACCTTC.